The clone carrying this TCR beta chain was seen more than once but under ten times. Its target is unknown. This record comes from a study of early T cells in non-severe SARS-CoV-2 infection. Whole-study context: The study sequenced bulk RNA from unsorted whole blood, with chains unpaired.

Points from the study as a whole: The matching step, a VDJdb search, favored anti-spike CD8 responses and missed private and CD4 specificities.

The protocol attached unique molecular identifiers to individual cDNA molecules. TCRdb analysed the 5' RACE reads with MiXCR anew, one entry per CDR3 protein. The sample records about 60,000 distinct CDR3 sequences, around 9% being singletons. The ends were cut back, 7 bases at V and 2 bases at J, with 16 bases in the middle. Looked up from germline, CDR1 is SGHKS and CDR2 is YYEKEE (reference sequence). The CDR3 totals 14 residues. The chain joins TRBV5-5 to TRBJ2-7; D unresolved. This clonotype originated in an adult who was a healthcare worker with PCR-confirmed SARS-CoV-2 infection or an uninfected control (not recorded which). The specimen was whole blood. The CDR3 here is CASGPRPPTYEQYF. In nucleotides, the CDR3 is TGTGCCAGCGGCCCAAGGCCACCGACCTACGAGCAGTACTTC.